The 3 T cell receptor beta chains below were found in one sample sequenced in a study of technical replicates of blood from several donors. Only in-frame clones appear in the TCRdb table, and some are missing; sequencing was by immunoSEQ multiplex PCR. The sample holds 99,000 or so clones, approximately 95% seen once. Sequencing was performed on T cells isolated from PBMCs. The source is a human donor in good health.

The V call is TRBV2, the J call TRBJ1-1; D uncertain. Germline V gene lookup returns CDR1 SNHLY and CDR2 FYNNEI. V was pared by 4 bases and J by 5 bases, with 11 bases between. This CDR3 is 13 amino acids long. This CDR3 is CASSADLRTEAFF. As DNA, the CDR3 is TGTGCCAGCAGTGCGGATTTGAGGACTGAAGCTTTCTTT.

The CDR3 spells CASSWGDRRAYEQYF. CDR3 coding DNA: TGTGCCAGCAGTTGGGGCGACAGAAGAGCCTACGAGCAGTACTTC. The chain has TRBV6-1 and TRBJ2-7, with D possibly being TRBD1 (5 bases). The CDR3 totals 15 residues. Germline-derived CDR1 and CDR2 are MNHNS and SASEGT. V lost 5 bases and J 2 bases, leaving 16 bases between the germline ends.

V and J are TRBV7-2 and TRBJ2-7, with 10 positions matching TRBD2. The CDR3 extends over 15 amino acids. V lost 5 bases and J lost 3; bases outside the gene matches: 7. Germline loops: CDR1 SGHTA, CDR2 FQGNSA. Here the CDR3 reads CASSLGTSDFYEQYF. Written as DNA, the CDR3 is TGTGCCAGCAGCCTCGGGACTAGCGACTTCTACGAGCAGTACTTC.